This T cell receptor (beta chain) appears in the sequencing data of a study of T cells in localized non-small cell lung cancer (dated by TCRdb to the early 2020s). For context, the study as a whole: Comparing tumors with uninvolved tumor-adjacent lungs, the study looked at the T cell repertoires of roughly 250 patients with early-stage NSCLC. The cohort comprised around 250 treatment-naïve NSCLC patients with resected, localized lung tumors. The mean age of the NSCLC patients was 50 to 85 years, with 120 to 150 men and 107 women. General conclusions and limits of the study: Of the top 100 tumor clones, a median of 57 were detected in paired uninvolved adjacent lung; about 26 were also among that lung's top 100. Because multi-region sequencing of the tumors was not done, intratumor heterogeneity could not be ruled out. Longer overall survival was associated with higher blood T cell density, whereas shorter survival was associated with higher adjacent-lung clonality. Since the design was exploratory, TCR variables were selected using unadjusted p-values with no false-discovery rate correction. Uninvolved tumor-adjacent lung showed the highest T cell clonality, higher than tumor, which suggests more focused antigenic responses in the uninvolved tumor-adjacent lung.

At diagnosis, tumor, uninvolved tumor-adjacent lung and peripheral blood were collected and then preserved as a mix of FFPE and fresh-frozen material. Blood samples were analyzed as peripheral blood mononuclear cells for TCR repertoire profiling. With regard to this clone: Its recognized antigen is unknown. Per-nucleotide qualities are absent, and no much larger clonotype sits a single base away.

TCR beta CDR3 regions were sequenced from DNA using the immunoSEQ Assay. Turning to the authors' computational methods: T cell density was computed as TCR beta template counts normalized to usable DNA estimated by amplifying housekeeping genes. Richness was estimated with the preseqR package, extrapolating to 400,000 templates for PBMC samples and 120,000 templates for tissue samples. Clonality was calculated as one minus Pielou's evenness. Tissue-enriched TCRs were identified through differential abundance testing performed on productive amino-acid clonotypes, with a minimum total count of 5 and an alpha of 0.1. The Jaccard Index and the Morisita Overlap Index were used to measure repertoire overlap between compartments. GLIPH clustered TCR beta CDR3s with public tetramer-defined viral CDR3s; viral motifs required at least three viral sequences plus V-gene enrichment. Here the immuneACCESS table is served through TCRdb, limited to in-frame sequences with V and J called. Missing clones are a known gap in these copies; in checked studies unresolved V genes cover under half, and the rest lacks a known reason. Clonal size and the V and J genes are those of that table, whereas D and trimming came from the DNA. The sample profile shows about 59,000 clones; approximately 91% of them were found once. The ten largest clones represent just under 20% of the sample.

The CDR3 runs 13 residues from the cysteine to the phenylalanine. Left in the record is the CDR3 DNA by itself, 39 bases read in frame from the first base. In the germline V gene (reference sequence), CDR1 corresponds to MNHNY and CDR2 to SVGAGI. V is cut back by 9 bases and J by 5 bases, with 3 bases in the junction unmatched. The specimen was peripheral blood, collected before any cancer treatment. The chain is assembled from TRBV6-6 and TRBJ2-5; 13 bases in the middle match TRBD2. This clonotype originated in a man aged 35-75 years with stage I lung adenocarcinoma. Here the CDR3 is given as CASTSGRVETQYF. The DNA sequence reads TGTGCCAGTACTAGCGGGAGGGTCGAGACCCAGTACTTC.